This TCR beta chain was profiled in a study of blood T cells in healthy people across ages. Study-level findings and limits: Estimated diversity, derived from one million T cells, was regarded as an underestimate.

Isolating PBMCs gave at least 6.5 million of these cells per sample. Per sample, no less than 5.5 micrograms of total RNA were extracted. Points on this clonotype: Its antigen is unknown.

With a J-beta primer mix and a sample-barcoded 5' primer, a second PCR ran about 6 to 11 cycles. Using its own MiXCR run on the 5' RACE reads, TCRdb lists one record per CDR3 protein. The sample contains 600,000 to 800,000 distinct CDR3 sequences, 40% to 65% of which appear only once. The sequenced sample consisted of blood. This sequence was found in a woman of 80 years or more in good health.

The CDR3 nucleotides are TGCAGTGCTAGGCGGGGGTTTGGCAATCAGCCCCAGCATTTT. Protein sequence: CSARRGFGNQPQHF. The rearrangement links TRBV20-1 to TRBJ1-5; a weak D match, TRBD1 (5 bases). Germline CDR1 is DFQATT and CDR2 is SNEGSKA (reference sequence). V was clipped by 3 bases and J by 2 bases, with 11 bases between them. The length of the CDR3 is 14 residues.